The 15 T cell receptor beta chains listed next were all sequenced from one sample in a study of T cell changes during pregnancy in multiple sclerosis. Profiling relied on immunoSEQ multiplex PCR, and the TCRdb table lists in-frame clones only, not all of them. Seen here are approximately 29,000 clones, 85% to 95% observed once, and the top ten hold roughly 6.2%. The material was CD8+ T cells from peripheral blood mononuclear cells, obtained before pregnancy. Source of these receptors: a female donor with multiple sclerosis, enrolled in a pregnancy study.

The rearrangement joins TRBV7-8 to TRBJ1-3, with D possibly being TRBD1 (6 bases). The CDR3 covers 14 residues. V was cut by 5 bases and J by 0 bases, with 8 bases left in between. Germline CDR1 reads SGHVS; CDR2 reads FQNEAQ. This chain's CDR3 is CASSPQGSGNTIYF. In DNA form, the CDR3 reads TGTGCCAGCAGCCCACAGGGCTCTGGAAACACCATATATTTT.

This clone is labeled as medium-sized. The chain couples TRBV5-3 to TRBJ2-7; 11 bases match TRBD2. TRBV5-3 is annotated as an ORF whose role is uncertain. The CDR3 runs to 14 residues. V lost 4 bases, J lost 2 bases, and 2 bases stayed unmatched. The CDR3 DNA sequence: TGTGCCAGAAGCCCGGGACTAGCGGCCTACGAGCAGTACTTC. It codes for CARSPGLAAYEQYF.

The chain links TRBV5-1 to TRBJ1-1, with D possibly being TRBD1 (5 bases). Germline-derived CDR1 and CDR2 are SGHRS and YFSETQ. The CDR3 is 16 residues long. V lost 0 bases to trimming and J lost 3 bases, with 15 bases between them. The CDR3 reads CASSLEGPPGDTEAFF. The CDR3 nucleotides read TGCGCCAGCAGCTTGGAAGGGCCCCCGGGGGACACTGAAGCTTTCTTT.

The chain carries TRBV19 and TRBJ2-2; 8 nucleotides agree with TRBD2. This CDR3 is 19 amino acids long. Trimming took 3 bases from V and 7 from J; bases not matched to a gene: 19. Germline V CDR1 and CDR2: LNHDA, SQIVND (reference sequence). The DNA for the CDR3 is TGTGCCAGTAGTATTTTTATCGTGCTTGGGGCGGGAGGAGTCGGGGAGCTGTTTTTT. Translating it yields CASSIFIVLGAGGVGELFF. Combining the CDR3 with reference TRBV19 and TRBJ2-2 gives the whole variable domain DGGITQSPKYLFRKEGQNVTLSCEQNLNHDAMYWYRQDPGQGLRLIYYSQIVNDFQKGDIAEGYSVSREKKESFPLTVTSAQKNPTAFYLCASSIFIVLGAGGVGELFFGEGSRLTVL.

The rearrangement uses TRBV15 and TRBJ2-1, with TRBD1 matching 10 bases. Germline V gene lookup returns CDR1 LNHNV and CDR2 YYDKDF (reference sequence). This CDR3 comprises 15 residues. With V trimmed by 6 bases and J by 4 bases, 6 bases remained unmatched. In nucleotides, the CDR3 is TGTGCCACCAGACTCGGGACAGGGGATTACAATGAGCAGTTCTTC. Its protein product is CATRLGTGDYNEQFF.

This clone was recorded only once. The chain combines TRBV27 with TRBJ2-7, with 11 bases aligning to TRBD2. CDR3 length: 14 residues. The V gene end was trimmed by 5 bases and the J gene end by 4 bases; junction bases not matched to a gene: 4. In germline, CDR1 is MNHEY, CDR2 SMNVEV (reference sequence). The CDR3 loop reads CASSLGTSGYEQYF. The CDR3 nucleotides are TGTGCCAGCAGTCTCGGGACTAGCGGTTACGAGCAGTACTTC.

V and J are TRBV27 and TRBJ2-7; possible D gene TRBD2, 5 bases. Germline CDR1 MNHEY, CDR2 SMNVEV (reference sequence). The CDR3 runs 16 residues. V was shortened by 0 bases and J by 3 bases, with 15 bases between the two germline ends. The CDR3 bases are TGTGCCAGCAGTTTATCTCCTCGGACTGTCTTCTACGAGCAGTACTTC. As protein: CASSLSPRTVFYEQYF.

CDR3 sequence reads: CASSPQGAHYGYTF. In DNA, the CDR3 is TGTGCCAGCAGCCCCCAGGGGGCCCACTATGGCTACACCTTC. V and J are TRBV7-9 and TRBJ1-2, with 8 positions matching TRBD1. The V segment lost 5 bases and the J segment 3 bases; nucleotides outside the gene matches: 5. The CDR3 length is 14 residues. Germline CDR1 and CDR2: SEHNR and FQNEAQ (reference sequence).

V gene TRBV4-3 combines with J gene TRBJ2-7; 9 bases fit TRBD1. The V and J ends lost 4 bases and 5 bases, in that order; junction bases with no gene match: 12. Germline lookup yields CDR1 LGHNA and CDR2 YSLEER. There are 16 residues in the CDR3. The DNA of the CDR3 is TGCGCCAGCAGCCGAGCCGGGACAGGGAGGATCAACGAGCAGTACTTC. As protein: CASSRAGTGRINEQYF.

The genes are TRBV5-6 and TRBJ2-5; D not resolved. Germline lookup yields CDR1 SGHDT and CDR2 YYEEEE. With 0 bases removed from V and 2 bases from J, the gap between germline ends came to 11 bases. The CDR3 extends over 15 amino acids. This CDR3 is CASSLGQIKQETQYF. The CDR3 nucleotides are TGTGCCAGCAGCTTGGGGCAGATCAAACAAGAGACCCAGTACTTC.

The V gene is TRBV27, the J gene TRBJ1-5; no clear D gene. The CDR3 consists of 16 residues. The germline V gene encodes CDR1 MNHEY and CDR2 SMNVEV (reference sequence). With 1 base removed from V and 0 bases from J, the gap between germline ends came to 10 bases. The CDR3 spells CASSLYSGVSNQPQHF. CDR3 nucleotide sequence: TGTGCCAGCAGTTTATATTCTGGAGTTAGCAATCAGCCCCAGCATTTT.

The genes are TRBV5-6 and TRBJ1-1, with TRBD1 matching over 11 bases. Losses at the gene ends were 0 bases for V and 5 bases for J; bases not matched to a gene: 3. Looked up from germline, CDR1 is SGHDT and CDR2 is YYEEEE. This CDR3 has 15 residues. CDR3 region: CASSLGGQGVTEAFF. The DNA of the CDR3 is TGTGCCAGCAGCTTGGGGGGACAGGGGGTAACTGAAGCTTTCTTT.

The chain uses TRBV18 and TRBJ2-7, with 7 bases identical to TRBD2. Per germline, CDR1 KGHSH and CDR2 LQKENI. The CDR3 extends over 14 amino acids. V lost 3 bases and J lost 3; bases outside the gene matches: 5. CDR3 loop: CASSPGGYYYEQYF. In DNA form, the CDR3 reads TGTGCCAGCTCACCCGGGGGGTATTACTACGAGCAGTACTTC. The entire variable domain, with the rest obtained from reference TRBV18 and TRBJ2-7, is as follows: NAGVMQNPRHLVRRRGQEARLRCSPMKGHSHVYWYRQLPEEGLKFMVYLQKENIIDESGMPKERFSAEFPKEGPSILRIQQVVRGDSAAYFCASSPGGYYYEQYFGPGTRLTVT.

This rearrangement joins TRBV7-9 to TRBJ2-7; unclear D gene. V lost 3 bases and J 2 bases, leaving 11 bases between the germline ends. The germline CDR1 and CDR2 sequences are SEHNR and FQNEAQ (reference sequence). The CDR3 loop spans 14 amino acids. The CDR3 DNA is TGTGCCAGCAGCTTCCTAGTCGGCCCCTACGAGCAGTACTTC. Encoded protein: CASSFLVGPYEQYF.

The chain employs TRBV29-1 and TRBJ2-3; TRBD2 agrees at 8 bases. This CDR3 has 14 amino acids. Germline V gene sequence: CDR1 SQVTM, CDR2 ANQGSEA. J gave up 4 bases and V 6 bases, and 9 bases lay outside the gene matches. The CDR3 region has the DNA TGCAGCGTGCTGACTAGCGCCGGACCAGATACGCAGTATTTT. Its protein product is CSVLTSAGPDTQYF.